The sequence of this T cell receptor (beta chain) was determined in a study of T cells after yellow fever vaccination. This clonotype has at least ten counts. V was clipped by 4 bases and J by 8 bases; unmatched bases: 12. The CDR3 sequence is 16 residues long. The germline V gene encodes CDR1 SGHVS and CDR2 FNYEAQ. A single record per CDR3 protein comes from TCRdb applying MiXCR to the 5' RACE reads. In the table there are some 240,000 distinct CDR3 sequences, around 4.9% of which are singletons. This chain links TRBV7-6 with TRBJ2-1; 9 nucleotides line up with TRBD1. The source material was CD4+ T cells sorted from PBMCs, sampled on the day of the yellow fever booster vaccination. The TCR comes from a man aged 18-30 years who received the YFV17D yellow fever vaccine. Here the CDR3 DNA reads TGTGCCAGCAGCTCTAAGCCCGGGACAGGGTCTCATGAGCAGTTCTTC. This sequence encodes CASSSKPGTGSHEQFF.